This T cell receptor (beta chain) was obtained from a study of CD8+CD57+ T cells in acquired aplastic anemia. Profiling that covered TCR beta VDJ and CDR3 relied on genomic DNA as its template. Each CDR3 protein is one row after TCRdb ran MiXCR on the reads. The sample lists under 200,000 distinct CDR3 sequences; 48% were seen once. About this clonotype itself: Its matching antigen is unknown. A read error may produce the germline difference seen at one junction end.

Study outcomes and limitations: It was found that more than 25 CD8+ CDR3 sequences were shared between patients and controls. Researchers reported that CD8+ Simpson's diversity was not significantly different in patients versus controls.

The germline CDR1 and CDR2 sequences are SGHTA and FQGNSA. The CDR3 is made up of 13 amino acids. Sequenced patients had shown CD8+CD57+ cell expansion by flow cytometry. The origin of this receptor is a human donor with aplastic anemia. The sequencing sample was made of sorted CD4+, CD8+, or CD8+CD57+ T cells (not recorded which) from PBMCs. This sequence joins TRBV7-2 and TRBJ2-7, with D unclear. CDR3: CASSLDPFYGQYF. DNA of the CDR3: TGTGCCAGCAGCCTAGACCCATTCTACGGGCAGTACTTC.